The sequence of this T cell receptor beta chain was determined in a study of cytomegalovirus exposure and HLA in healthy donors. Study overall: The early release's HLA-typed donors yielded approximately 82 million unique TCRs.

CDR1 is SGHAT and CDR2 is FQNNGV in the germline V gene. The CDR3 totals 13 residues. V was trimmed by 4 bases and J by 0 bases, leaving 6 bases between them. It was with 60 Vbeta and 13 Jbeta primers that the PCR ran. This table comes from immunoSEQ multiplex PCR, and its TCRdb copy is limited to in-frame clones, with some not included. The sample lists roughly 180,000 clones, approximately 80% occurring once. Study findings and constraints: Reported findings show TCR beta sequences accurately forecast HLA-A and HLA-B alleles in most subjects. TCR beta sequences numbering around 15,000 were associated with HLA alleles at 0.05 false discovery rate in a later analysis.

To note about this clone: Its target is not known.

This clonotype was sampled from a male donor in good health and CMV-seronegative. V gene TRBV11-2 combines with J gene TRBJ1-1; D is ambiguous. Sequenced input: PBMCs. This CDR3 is CASSSRLNTEAFF. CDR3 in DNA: TGTGCCAGCAGCTCTAGATTGAACACTGAAGCTTTCTTT.